The text below deals with one T cell receptor (beta chain). No cognate antigen has been identified for it. An end of the junction differs from the germline gene, which may be a read error. Reading the germline V gene gives CDR1 MNHNS and CDR2 SASEGT. Spanning cysteine to phenylalanine, the CDR3 consists of 17 amino acids. Here the CDR3 DNA is all that survives: 51 bases in frame from base 1. Six healthy women forming three monozygous twin pairs were used as donors. All three twin pairs had been raised together and were thought likely to have encountered the same vaccines and infectious agents. RNA was isolated from peripheral blood mononuclear cells and used to prepare TCR cDNA libraries. The data were obtained in a study of identical twins' blood T cells (dated by TCRdb to the early 2010s). About the full investigation: Around 49 million Illumina reads were obtained across roughly twelve libraries, of which six were alpha-chain libraries and six were beta-chain libraries. Using next-generation sequencing, the study compared the TCR alpha and beta chain repertoires of three pairs of monozygous twins to assess how genetics influences repertoire formation. General findings and caveats noted by the study authors: Among the most abundant TCRbeta clonotypes, more CDR3 sequences were shared by each donor with her twin than with unrelated donors. The proposed role of the TCRalpha J segment in MHC recognition during thymic selection was stated to require validation by independent studies. V gene usage, even among non-selected out-of-frame TCRbeta clonotypes, was reported to be markedly more similar within twin pairs than between unrelated donors. The count of CDR3 clonotypes shared by two donors depended mainly on the product of the two donors' cloneset sizes, and twins did not clearly depart from this trend. Because the twins were reared together, environmental influences could not be excluded as an explanation for twin similarity.

The library was obtained by 5' RACE. TCRdb records Illumina Genome Analyzer IIx as the sequencer. To prepare the RNA-based TCR cDNA libraries, a previously described protocol was followed, with several modifications. To prevent cross-contamination, sample-specific barcodes were added to both ends of each TCR cDNA library during cDNA synthesis and amplification. In the paper's pipeline: Each library contained about 2.2 to 4 million CDR3-containing reads, and somewhere between about 95,000 and nearly 500,000 clonotypes were identified for each individual. Reads with improper barcode index combinations were discarded, after which clonesets were built for each library with the MiTCR software. While assembling CDR3 clonotypes, MiTCR filtered or rescued low-quality reads and corrected PCR and sequencing errors. Artificial out-of-frame clonotypes were removed by being mapped to in-frame sequences, with one indel in the CDR3 allowed. V and J gene usage similarity between donors was measured as Jensen-Shannon divergence divided by mean entropy. The public reads were reprocessed in TCRdb via fastp at Q25 and MiXCR, keeping in-frame beta chains. Records with the same CDR3 protein are collapsed into one entry carrying the most frequent genes and DNA. The V and J calls reflect TCRdb's pipeline rather than the authors' work. The sample records 350,000 to 400,000 distinct CDR3 sequences, roughly 31% of which are singletons. Of the sample, around 5.6% falls within the top ten clones.

The V and J genes are TRBV6-1 and TRBJ2-7; a stretch of 9 junction bases matches TRBD1. The sequenced material came from PBMCs. The source is a woman aged 18 to 55 in good health. The sequence in DNA is TGTGCCAGCAGTGAAGCGCTTATAGGACAGGGGTCCTGCGAGCAGTACTTC. Translated, it gives CASSEALIGQGSCEQYF.